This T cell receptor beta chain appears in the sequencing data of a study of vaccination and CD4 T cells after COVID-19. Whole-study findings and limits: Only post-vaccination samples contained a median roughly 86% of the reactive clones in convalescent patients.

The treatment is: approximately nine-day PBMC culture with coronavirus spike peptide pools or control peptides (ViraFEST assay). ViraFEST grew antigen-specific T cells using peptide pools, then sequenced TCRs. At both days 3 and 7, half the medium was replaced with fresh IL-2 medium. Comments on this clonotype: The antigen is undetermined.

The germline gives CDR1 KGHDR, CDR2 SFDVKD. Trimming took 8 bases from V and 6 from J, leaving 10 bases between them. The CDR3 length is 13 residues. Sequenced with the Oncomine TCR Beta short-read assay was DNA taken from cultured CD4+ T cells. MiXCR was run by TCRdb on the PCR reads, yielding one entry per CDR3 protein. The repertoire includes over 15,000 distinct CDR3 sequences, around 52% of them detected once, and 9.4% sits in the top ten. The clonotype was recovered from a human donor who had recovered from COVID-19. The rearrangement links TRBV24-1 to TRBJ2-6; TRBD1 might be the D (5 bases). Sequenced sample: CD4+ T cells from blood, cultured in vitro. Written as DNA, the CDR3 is TGTGCCACCACAGGGTCAGCGGCCAACGTCCTGACTTTC. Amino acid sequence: CATTGSAANVLTF.